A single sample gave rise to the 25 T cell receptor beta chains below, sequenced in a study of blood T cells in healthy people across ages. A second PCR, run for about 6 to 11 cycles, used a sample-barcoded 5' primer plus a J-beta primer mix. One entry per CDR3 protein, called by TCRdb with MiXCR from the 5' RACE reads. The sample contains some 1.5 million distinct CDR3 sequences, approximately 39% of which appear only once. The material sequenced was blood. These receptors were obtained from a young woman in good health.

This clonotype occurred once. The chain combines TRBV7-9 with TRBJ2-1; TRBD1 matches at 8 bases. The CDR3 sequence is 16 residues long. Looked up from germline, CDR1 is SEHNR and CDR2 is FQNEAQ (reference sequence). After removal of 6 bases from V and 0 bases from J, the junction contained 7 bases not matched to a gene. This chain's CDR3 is CASRTHRGFSYNEQFF. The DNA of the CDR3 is TGTGCCAGCAGAACCCACAGGGGGTTCTCCTACAATGAGCAGTTCTTC.

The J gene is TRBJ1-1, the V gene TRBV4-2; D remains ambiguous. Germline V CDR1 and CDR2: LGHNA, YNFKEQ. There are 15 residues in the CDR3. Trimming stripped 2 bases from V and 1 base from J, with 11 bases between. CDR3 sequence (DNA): TGTGCCAGCAGCCAACCTAGGACGGAGAACACTGAAGCTTTCTTT. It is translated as CASSQPRTENTEAFF.

The chain's CDR3 is CSAGSVDQPQHF. The CDR3 DNA reads TGCAGCGCCGGGAGTGTTGATCAGCCCCAGCATTTT. The chain has TRBV29-1 and TRBJ1-5, with D uncertain. V gave up 7 bases and J gave up 5 bases, with 12 bases separating them. Germline V gene lookup returns CDR1 SQVTM and CDR2 ANQGSEA. CDR3 length equals 12 residues. The full variable domain, in which reference TRBV29-1 and TRBJ1-5 provide the parts outside the CDR3, is SAVISQKPSRDICQRGTSLTIQCQVDSQVTMMFWYRQQPGQSLTLIATANQGSEATYESGFVIDKFPISRPNLTFSTLTVSNMSPEDSSIYLCSAGSVDQPQHFGDGTRLSIL.

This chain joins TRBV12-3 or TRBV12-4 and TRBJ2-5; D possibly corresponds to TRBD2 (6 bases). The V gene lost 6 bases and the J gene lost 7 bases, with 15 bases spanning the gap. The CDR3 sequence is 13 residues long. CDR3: CASRRDPDTTQYF. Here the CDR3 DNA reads TGTGCCAGCAGGCGGGACCCCGATACGACCCAGTACTTC.

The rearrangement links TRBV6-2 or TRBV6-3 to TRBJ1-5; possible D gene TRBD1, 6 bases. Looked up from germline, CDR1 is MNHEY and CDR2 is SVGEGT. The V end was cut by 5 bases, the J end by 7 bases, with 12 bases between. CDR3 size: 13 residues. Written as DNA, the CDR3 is TGTGCCAGCAGTGACAGGACAGACCAGCCCCAGCATTTT. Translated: CASSDRTDQPQHF.

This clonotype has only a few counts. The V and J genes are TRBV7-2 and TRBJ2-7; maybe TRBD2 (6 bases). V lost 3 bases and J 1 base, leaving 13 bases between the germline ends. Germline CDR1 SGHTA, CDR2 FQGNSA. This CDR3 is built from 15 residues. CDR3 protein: CASSFPGTASYEQYF. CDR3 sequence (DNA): TGTGCCAGCAGCTTTCCCGGGACTGCGTCCTACGAGCAGTACTTC.

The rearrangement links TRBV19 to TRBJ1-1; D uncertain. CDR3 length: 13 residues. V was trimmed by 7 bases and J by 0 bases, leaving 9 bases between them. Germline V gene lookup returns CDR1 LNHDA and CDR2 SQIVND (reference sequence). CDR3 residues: CASKEYMNTEAFF. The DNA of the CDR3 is TGTGCCAGTAAGGAATACATGAACACTGAAGCTTTCTTT. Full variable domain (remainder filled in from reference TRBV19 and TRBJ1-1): DGGITQSPKYLFRKEGQNVTLSCEQNLNHDAMYWYRQDPGQGLRLIYYSQIVNDFQKGDIAEGYSVSREKKESFPLTVTSAQKNPTAFYLCASKEYMNTEAFFGQGTRLTVV.

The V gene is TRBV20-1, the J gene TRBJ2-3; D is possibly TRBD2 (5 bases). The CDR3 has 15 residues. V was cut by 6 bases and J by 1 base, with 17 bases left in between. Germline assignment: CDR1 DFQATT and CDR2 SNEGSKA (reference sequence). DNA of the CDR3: TGCAGTGCCCGCAAGGCTGGACTTCGCACAGATACGCAGTATTTT. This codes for CSARKAGLRTDTQYF.

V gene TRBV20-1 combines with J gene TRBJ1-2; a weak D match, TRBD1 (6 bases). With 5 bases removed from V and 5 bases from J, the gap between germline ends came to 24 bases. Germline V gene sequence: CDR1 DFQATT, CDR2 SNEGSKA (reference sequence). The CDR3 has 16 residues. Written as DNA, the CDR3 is TGCAGTGCTCCCCTATCGACAGGCGCTACCTTTTATGGCTACACCTTC. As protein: CSAPLSTGATFYGYTF.

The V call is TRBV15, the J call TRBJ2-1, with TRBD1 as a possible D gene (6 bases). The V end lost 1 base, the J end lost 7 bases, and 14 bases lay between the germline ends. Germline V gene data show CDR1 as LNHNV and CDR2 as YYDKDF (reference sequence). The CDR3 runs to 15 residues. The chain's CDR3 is CATSRVTGKGNEQFF. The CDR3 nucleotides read TGTGCCACCAGCAGAGTAACAGGGAAGGGGAATGAGCAGTTCTTC. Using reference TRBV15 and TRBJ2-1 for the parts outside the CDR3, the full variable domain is DAMVIQNPRYQVTQFGKPVTLSCSQTLNHNVMYWYQQKSSQAPKLLFHYYDKDFNNEADTPDNFQSRRPNTSFCFLDIRSPGLGDTAMYLCATSRVTGKGNEQFFGPGTRLTVL.

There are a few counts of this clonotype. DNA for the CDR3: TGTGCCAGCTCACCAAGTGGCTCCTATAATTCACCCCTCCACTTT. The encoded protein is CASSPSGSYNSPLHF. This chain uses TRBV27 with TRBJ1-6; unclear D gene. CDR1 and CDR2 (germline): MNHEY, SMNVEV (reference sequence). The ends were cut back, 8 bases at V and 0 bases at J, with 11 bases in the middle. The CDR3 extends over 15 amino acids.

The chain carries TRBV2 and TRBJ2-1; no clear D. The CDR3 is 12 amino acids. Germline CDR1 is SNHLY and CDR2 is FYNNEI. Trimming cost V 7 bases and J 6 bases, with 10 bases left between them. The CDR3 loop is CASTNLFNEQFF. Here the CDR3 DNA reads TGTGCCAGCACCAACCTATTCAATGAGCAGTTCTTC.

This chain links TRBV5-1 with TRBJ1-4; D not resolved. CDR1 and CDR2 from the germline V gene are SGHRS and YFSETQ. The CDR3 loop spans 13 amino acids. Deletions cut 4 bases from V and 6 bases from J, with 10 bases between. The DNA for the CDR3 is TGCGCCAGCAGCGTAGGCCCTGATGAAAAACTGTTTTTT. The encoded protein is CASSVGPDEKLFF.

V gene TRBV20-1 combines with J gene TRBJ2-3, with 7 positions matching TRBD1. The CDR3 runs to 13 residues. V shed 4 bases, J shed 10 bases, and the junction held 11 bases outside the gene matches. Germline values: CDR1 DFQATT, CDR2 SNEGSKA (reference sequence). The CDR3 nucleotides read TGCAGTGCTAACCGGGACAGCCCAGTTCCGCAGTATTTT. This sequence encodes CSANRDSPVPQYF.

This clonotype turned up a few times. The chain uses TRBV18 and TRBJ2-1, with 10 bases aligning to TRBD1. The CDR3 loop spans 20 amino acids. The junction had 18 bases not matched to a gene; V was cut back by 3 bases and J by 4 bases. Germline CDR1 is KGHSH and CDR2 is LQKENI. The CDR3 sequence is CASSPRVGQGSPKLYNEQFF. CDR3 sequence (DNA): TGTGCCAGCTCACCTAGAGTGGGACAGGGGTCCCCTAAACTTTACAATGAGCAGTTCTTC. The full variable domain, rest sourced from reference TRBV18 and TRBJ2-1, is NAGVMQNPRHLVRRRGQEARLRCSPMKGHSHVYWYRQLPEEGLKFMVYLQKENIIDESGMPKERFSAEFPKEGPSILRIQQVVRGDSAAYFCASSPRVGQGSPKLYNEQFFGPGTRLTVL.

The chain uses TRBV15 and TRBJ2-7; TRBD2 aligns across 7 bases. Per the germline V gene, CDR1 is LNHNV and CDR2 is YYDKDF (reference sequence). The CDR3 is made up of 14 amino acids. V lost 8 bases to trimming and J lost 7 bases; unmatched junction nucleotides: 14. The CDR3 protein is CATGDNSGAQEQYF. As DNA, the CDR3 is TGTGCCACCGGAGACAACAGCGGGGCGCAGGAGCAGTACTTC.

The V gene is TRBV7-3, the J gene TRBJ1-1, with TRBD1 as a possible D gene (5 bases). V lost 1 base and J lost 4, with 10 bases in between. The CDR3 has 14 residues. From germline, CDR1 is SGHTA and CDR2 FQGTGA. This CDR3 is CASSLIGAGTEAFF. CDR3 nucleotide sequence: TGTGCCAGCAGCTTAATTGGGGCGGGCACTGAAGCTTTCTTT.

The CDR3 sequence is CASSLPTGLVTDTQYF. As DNA, the CDR3 is TGCGCCAGCAGCCTTCCAACGGGACTAGTAACAGATACGCAGTATTTT. The J gene is TRBJ2-3, the V gene TRBV5-1; 8 nucleotides agree with TRBD2. Germline V gene data show CDR1 as SGHRS and CDR2 as YFSETQ. Trimming cost V 4 bases and J 3 bases; bases outside gene matches: 10. The CDR3 is made up of 16 amino acids.

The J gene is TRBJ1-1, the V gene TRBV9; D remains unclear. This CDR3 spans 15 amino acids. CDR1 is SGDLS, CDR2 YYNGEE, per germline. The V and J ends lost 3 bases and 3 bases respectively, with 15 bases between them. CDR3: CASSGDPRLHTEAFF. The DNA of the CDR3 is TGTGCCAGCAGCGGGGATCCTCGGTTGCACACTGAAGCTTTCTTT.

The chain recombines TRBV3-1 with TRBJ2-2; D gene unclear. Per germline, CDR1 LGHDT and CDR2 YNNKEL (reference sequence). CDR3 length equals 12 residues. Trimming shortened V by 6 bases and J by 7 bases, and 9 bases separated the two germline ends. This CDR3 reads CASRLRIGELFF. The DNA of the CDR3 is TGTGCCAGCAGGCTCAGGATCGGGGAGCTGTTTTTT.

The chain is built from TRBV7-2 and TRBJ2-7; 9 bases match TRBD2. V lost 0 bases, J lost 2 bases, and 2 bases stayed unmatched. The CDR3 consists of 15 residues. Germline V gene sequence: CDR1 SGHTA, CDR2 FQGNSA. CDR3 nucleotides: TGTGCCAGCAGCTTAGCCGGGACTAGCACCTACGAGCAGTACTTC. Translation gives CASSLAGTSTYEQYF.

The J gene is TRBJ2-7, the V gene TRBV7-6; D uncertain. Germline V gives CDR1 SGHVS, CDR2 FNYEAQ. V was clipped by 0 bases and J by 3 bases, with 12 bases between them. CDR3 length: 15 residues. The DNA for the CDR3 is TGTGCCAGCAGCTTAGCTTTAGGGCAGGTCTACGAGCAGTACTTC. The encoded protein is CASSLALGQVYEQYF. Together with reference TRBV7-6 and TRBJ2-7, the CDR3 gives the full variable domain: GAGVSQSPRYKVTKRGQDVALRCDPISGHVSLYWYRQALGQGPEFLTYFNYEAQQDKSGLPNDRFSAERPEGSISTLTIQRTEQRDSAMYRCASSLALGQVYEQYFGPGTRLTVT.

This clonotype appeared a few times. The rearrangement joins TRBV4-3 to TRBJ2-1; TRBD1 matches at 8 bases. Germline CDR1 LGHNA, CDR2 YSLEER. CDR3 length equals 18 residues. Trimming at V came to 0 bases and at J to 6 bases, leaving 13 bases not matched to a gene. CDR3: CASSQDLRGQGARNEQFF. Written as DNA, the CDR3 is TGCGCCAGCAGCCAAGATCTTCGTGGGCAGGGGGCGCGCAATGAGCAGTTCTTC.

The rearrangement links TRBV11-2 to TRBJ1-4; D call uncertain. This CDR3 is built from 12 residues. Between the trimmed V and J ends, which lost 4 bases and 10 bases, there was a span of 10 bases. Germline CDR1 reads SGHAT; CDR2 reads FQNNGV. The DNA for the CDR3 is TGTGCCAGCAGCTACACCAGTGGAAAACTGTTTTTT. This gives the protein CASSYTSGKLFF.

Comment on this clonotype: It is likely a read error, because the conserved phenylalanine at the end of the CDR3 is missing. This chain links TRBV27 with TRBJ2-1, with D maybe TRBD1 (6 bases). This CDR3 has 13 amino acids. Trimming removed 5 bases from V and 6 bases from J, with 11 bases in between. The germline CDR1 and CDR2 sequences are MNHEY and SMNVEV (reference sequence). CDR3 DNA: TGTGCCAGCAGTATCTTACAGGGCAATGAGCAGTTCATC. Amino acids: CASSILQGNEQFI.